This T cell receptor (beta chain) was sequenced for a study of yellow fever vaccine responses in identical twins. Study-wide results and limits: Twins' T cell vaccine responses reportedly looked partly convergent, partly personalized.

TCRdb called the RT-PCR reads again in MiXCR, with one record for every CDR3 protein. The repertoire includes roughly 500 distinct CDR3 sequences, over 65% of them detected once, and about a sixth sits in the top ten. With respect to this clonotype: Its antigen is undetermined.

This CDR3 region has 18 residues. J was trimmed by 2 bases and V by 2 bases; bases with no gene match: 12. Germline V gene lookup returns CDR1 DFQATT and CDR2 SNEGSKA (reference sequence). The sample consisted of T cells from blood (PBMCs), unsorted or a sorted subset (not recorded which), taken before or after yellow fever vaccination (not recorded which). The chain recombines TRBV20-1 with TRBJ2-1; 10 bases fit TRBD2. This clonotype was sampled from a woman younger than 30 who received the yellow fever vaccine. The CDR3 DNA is TGCAGTGCTAGATCGAACACGCGACTAGCGGGTACCTACAATGAGCAGTTCTTC. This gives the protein CSARSNTRLAGTYNEQFF.